One sample yielded the 10 T cell receptor beta chains listed below, sequenced in a study of blood T cell repertoires in COVID-19. Sequenced by immunoSEQ multiplex PCR; TCRdb stores in-frame clones only, minus some. This table has about 210,000 clones, roughly four fifths appearing once. Source material: peripheral blood. These receptors were taken from a woman in her thirties or forties with acute or convalescent COVID-19.

DNA for the CDR3: TGTGCCAGCAGCCCCCAGTACACTGAAGCTTTCTTT. Amino acid sequence: CASSPQYTEAFF. The chain carries TRBV7-2 and TRBJ1-1; D gene unclear. The CDR3 has 12 residues. V was cut by 5 bases and J by 3 bases, with 7 bases left in between. The germline CDR1 and CDR2 sequences are SGHTA and FQGNSA.

The J gene is TRBJ2-3, the V gene TRBV30, with TRBD1 matching 7 bases. Germline V gene lookup returns CDR1 GTSNPN and CDR2 SVGIG (reference sequence). The junction had 15 bases not matched to a gene; V was cut back by 8 bases and J by 4 bases. This CDR3 contains 15 residues. CDR3 residues: CARETGDQQADTQYF. DNA of the CDR3: TGTGCCCGAGAAACAGGGGATCAGCAGGCAGATACGCAGTATTTT. Complete variable domain (other parts from reference TRBV30 and TRBJ2-3): SQTIHQWPATLVQPVGSPLSLECTVEGTSNPNLYWYRQAAGRGLQLLFYSVGIGQISSEVPQNLSASRPQDRQFILSSKKLLLSDSGFYLCARETGDQQADTQYFGPGTRLTVL.

V gene TRBV25-1 combines with J gene TRBJ2-3, with 10 bases lining up with TRBD2. The CDR3 is made up of 15 amino acids. V lost 6 bases and J lost 0; bases outside the gene matches: 3. Germline CDR1 reads MGHDK; CDR2 reads SYGVNS. The CDR3, as DNA: TGTGCCAGCAGCAGACTAGCGGGCAGCACAGATACGCAGTATTTT. It yields the protein CASSRLAGSTDTQYF. The complete variable domain, with remaining parts taken from reference TRBV25-1 and TRBJ2-3, reads EADIYQTPRYLVIGTGKKITLECSQTMGHDKMYWYQQDPGMELHLIHYSYGVNSTEKGDLSSESTVSRIRTEHFPLTLESARPSHTSQYLCASSRLAGSTDTQYFGPGTRLTVL.

CDR3 DNA sequence: TGTGCCAGCAGTTTATTGGGGCGGCTGAGCTCCTACGAGCAGTACTTC. Translation gives CASSLLGRLSSYEQYF. The gene calls are TRBV27 and TRBJ2-7, with D perhaps TRBD1 (5 bases). There are 16 residues in the CDR3. The germline V and J ends were trimmed by 1 base and 0 bases, with 13 bases remaining between them. Germline loops: CDR1 MNHEY, CDR2 SMNVEV (reference sequence).

In its sample, this clone was seen a few times. This chain joins TRBV5-8 and TRBJ1-1, with TRBD1 identical over 8 bases. J was trimmed by 10 bases and V by 4 bases; bases with no gene match: 6. CDR1 and CDR2 from the germline V gene are SGHTS and YDEGEE. The CDR3 runs to 12 residues. DNA of the CDR3: TGTGCCAGCAGCCATGACAGGGGTCGAGCTTTCTTT. Protein sequence: CASSHDRGRAFF. The full variable domain, in which reference TRBV5-8 and TRBJ1-1 provide the parts outside the CDR3, is EAGVTQSPTHLIKTRGQQATLRCSPISGHTSVYWYQQALGLGLQFLLWYDEGEERNRGNFPPRFSGRQFPNYSSELNVNALELEDSALYLCASSHDRGRAFFGQGTRLTVV.

This clone was seen a few times. The chain combines TRBV7-2 with TRBJ2-7, with 9 bases lining up with TRBD2. Germline V gives CDR1 SGHTA, CDR2 FQGNSA. V gave up 6 bases and J gave up 4 bases; unmatched junction bases: 7. The CDR3 is 14 amino acids. The DNA for the CDR3 is TGTGCCAGCAGTTTGAAAAGCGGGAGGTACGAGCAGTACTTC. It yields the protein CASSLKSGRYEQYF.

The rearrangement links TRBV6-6 to TRBJ2-4, with 7 bases lining up with TRBD2. Per the germline V gene, CDR1 is MNHNY and CDR2 is SVGAGI (reference sequence). V dropped 5 bases and J dropped 2; count of bases not matched to a gene: 6. The CDR3 covers 15 residues. CDR3 nucleotide sequence: TGTGCCAGCAGTGAGTTGGGAGGGCCCAAAAACATTCAGTACTTC. Protein sequence: CASSELGGPKNIQYF.

V is TRBV24-1 and J is TRBJ1-6; weak D call: TRBD1 (6 bases). CDR1 is KGHDR and CDR2 is SFDVKD in the germline V gene. V gave up 0 bases and J gave up 9 bases, with 17 bases separating them. The CDR3 is 17 residues long. The CDR3 sequence is CATSDLTGGQGGSPLHF. The CDR3 nucleotides are TGTGCCACCAGTGATTTGACGGGGGGGCAGGGCGGTTCACCCCTCCACTTT.

CDR3 residues: CASSERVQPQHF. CDR3 nucleotide sequence: TGTGCCAGCAGTGAGCGTGTACAGCCCCAGCATTTT. The genes are TRBV2 and TRBJ1-5; no clear D. Germline CDR1 and CDR2: SNHLY and FYNNEI. The CDR3 consists of 12 residues. Deletions cut 3 bases from V and 7 bases from J, with 7 bases between.

J is TRBJ2-3 and V is TRBV7-2; perhaps TRBD1 as D (5 bases). The CDR3 has 17 amino acids. Germline V gene sequence: CDR1 SGHTA, CDR2 FQGNSA. Trimming took 5 bases from V and 0 from J, leaving 18 bases between them. The CDR3 protein is CASSRFSAGRSTDTQYF. CDR3 bases: TGTGCCAGCAGCCGCTTTTCCGCAGGGCGGAGCACAGATACGCAGTATTTT.